This T cell receptor (beta chain) was obtained from a study of a mutant IDH1 vaccine in newly diagnosed glioma. About the study: Eight vaccinations went to patients in weeks 1, 3, 5, 7, 11, 15, 19, 23. Previous care, which was radiotherapy, temozolomide, or both, most often involved both. Following radiotherapy alone, or alongside temozolomide cycles, vaccination was started after an interval of 4-6 weeks. Findings and caveats of the study: Pseudoprogression apparently tracked independently of changes in top peripheral T cell clonotypes.

Data came from immunoSEQ multiplex PCR; TCRdb stores just in-frame clones and leaves some out. The sample yields approximately 60,000 clones, 82% seen once. CDR3 length equals 13 residues. The V gene's germline CDR1 is SNHLY and CDR2 FYNNEI. V gave up 6 bases and J gave up 2 bases; unmatched junction bases: 3. Time point specified: week 5, during vaccination. The vaccine gave 300 ug of a 20-mer mutant IDH1 peptide subcutaneously per dose. About this clone: Its antigen is unidentified.

The receptor was isolated from a woman younger than 30 with glioma. Some clones in this sample may be carry-over from other donors' samples. Sequenced material: PBMCs, taken from a glioma patient whose treatment included an IDH1 peptide vaccine. V and J are TRBV2 and TRBJ2-7, with TRBD1 identical over 8 bases. For the CDR3, the DNA is TGTGCCAGCAGAGGGACAGGCACCTACGAGCAGTACTTC. It is translated as CASRGTGTYEQYF.